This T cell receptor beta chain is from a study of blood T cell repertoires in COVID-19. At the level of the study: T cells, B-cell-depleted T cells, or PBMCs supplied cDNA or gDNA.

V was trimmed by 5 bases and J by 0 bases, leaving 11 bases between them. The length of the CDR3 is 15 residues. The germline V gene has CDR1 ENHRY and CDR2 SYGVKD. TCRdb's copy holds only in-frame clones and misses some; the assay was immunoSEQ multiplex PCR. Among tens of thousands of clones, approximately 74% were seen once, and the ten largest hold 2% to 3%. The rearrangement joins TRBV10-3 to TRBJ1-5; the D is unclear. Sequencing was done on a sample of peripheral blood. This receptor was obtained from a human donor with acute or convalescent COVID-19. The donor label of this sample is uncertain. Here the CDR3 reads CAISPLADSNQPQHF. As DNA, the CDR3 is TGTGCCATCAGTCCCCTCGCGGATAGCAATCAGCCCCAGCATTTT.